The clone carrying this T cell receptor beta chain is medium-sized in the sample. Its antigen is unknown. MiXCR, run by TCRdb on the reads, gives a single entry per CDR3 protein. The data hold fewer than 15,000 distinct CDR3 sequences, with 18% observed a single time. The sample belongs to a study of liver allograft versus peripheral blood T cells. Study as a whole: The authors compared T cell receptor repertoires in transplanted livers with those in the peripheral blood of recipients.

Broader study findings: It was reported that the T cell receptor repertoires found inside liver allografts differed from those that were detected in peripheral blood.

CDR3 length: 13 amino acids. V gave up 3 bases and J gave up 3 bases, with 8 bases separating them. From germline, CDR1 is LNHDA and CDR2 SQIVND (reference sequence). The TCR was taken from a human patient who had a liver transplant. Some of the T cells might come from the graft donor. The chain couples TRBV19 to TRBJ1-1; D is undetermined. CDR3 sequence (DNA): TGTGCCAGTAGTATTCTTAGGGACACTGAAGCTTTCTTT. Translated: CASSILRDTEAFF. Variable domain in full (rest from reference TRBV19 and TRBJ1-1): DGGITQSPKYLFRKEGQNVTLSCEQNLNHDAMYWYRQDPGQGLRLIYYSQIVNDFQKGDIAEGYSVSREKKESFPLTVTSAQKNPTAFYLCASSILRDTEAFFGQGTRLTVV.